The 4 T cell receptor beta chains below all came from one sample that was sequenced in a study of blood T cell repertoires in COVID-19. Here immunoSEQ multiplex PCR was the method, and the copy in TCRdb shows in-frame clones only, minus some. The table lists approximately 170,000 clones, roughly 84% of them singletons. The specimen sequenced was peripheral blood. The receptor source for this set is a woman aged 80 or over with active or convalescent COVID-19.

The J gene is TRBJ1-3, the V gene TRBV25-1; D unresolved. Trimming took 3 bases from V and 0 from J, leaving 6 bases between them. The CDR3 extends over 14 amino acids. Germline values: CDR1 MGHDK, CDR2 SYGVNS. CDR3: CASSDLSSGNTIYF. The CDR3 DNA reads as TGTGCCAGCAGTGATTTGAGCTCTGGAAACACCATATATTTT.

The chain combines TRBV28 with TRBJ1-1; 8 bases are shared with TRBD1. This CDR3 has 13 residues. Germline-derived CDR1 and CDR2 are MDHEN and SYDVKM. Losses at the gene ends were 5 bases for V and 7 bases for J; bases not matched to a gene: 6. The CDR3, as DNA: TGTGCCAGCAGTCGACAGGGGTTTGGTGAAGCTTTCTTT. This gives the protein CASSRQGFGEAFF.

V is TRBV6-2 or TRBV6-3 and J is TRBJ1-5; D may be TRBD1 (5 bases). This CDR3 spans 14 amino acids. Per germline, CDR1 MNHEY and CDR2 SVGEGT. Trimming removed 1 base at V and 4 bases at J, with 8 bases between. This CDR3 is CASSYLGGNQPQHF. The CDR3 nucleotides are TGTGCCAGCAGTTACTTGGGGGGGAATCAGCCCCAGCATTTT.

The chain joins TRBV2 to TRBJ1-1; D call uncertain. The CDR3 covers 11 residues. The germline V and J ends were trimmed by 4 bases and 4 bases, with 4 bases remaining between them. In germline, CDR1 is SNHLY, CDR2 FYNNEI. The DNA of the CDR3 is TGTGCCAGCAGTGTATCCACTGAAGCTTTCTTT. Protein: CASSVSTEAFF. Variable domain in full (rest from reference TRBV2 and TRBJ1-1): EPEVTQTPSHQVTQMGQEVILRCVPISNHLYFYWYRQILGQKVEFLVSFYNNEISEKSEIFDDQFSVERPDGSNFTLKIRSTKLEDSAMYFCASSVSTEAFFGQGTRLTVV.